This T cell receptor (beta chain) was recorded in a study of CD8+CD57+ T cells in acquired aplastic anemia. Study outcomes and limitations: Between patients and controls, around 31 CD8+ CDR3 sequences were found in common.

As to this clonotype: The target antigen is unknown.

Patients selected for sequencing had displayed CD8+CD57+ cell expansion by flow cytometry. The germline gives CDR1 LNHNV, CDR2 YYDKDF (reference sequence). The CDR3 sequence is 14 residues long. V shed 0 bases and J shed 4 bases, with 10 bases lying between them. The template used for profiling TCR beta VDJ and CDR3 was genomic DNA. TCRdb independently ran MiXCR on the reads; one entry per CDR3 protein. The profile shows about 40,000 distinct CDR3 sequences, 63% of them singletons. Sequenced: sorted CD4+, CD8+, or CD8+CD57+ T cells (not recorded which) from PBMCs. This TCR came from a human donor with aplastic anemia. This rearrangement joins TRBV15 to TRBJ2-7; maybe TRBD1 (6 bases). The CDR3 DNA reads as TGTGCCACCAGCAGAGATGGGGGCCGATACGAGCAGTACTTC. Amino acid sequence: CATSRDGGRYEQYF. The whole variable domain, remainder taken from reference TRBV15 and TRBJ2-7, is DAMVIQNPRYQVTQFGKPVTLSCSQTLNHNVMYWYQQKSSQAPKLLFHYYDKDFNNEADTPDNFQSRRPNTSFCFLDIRSPGLGDTAMYLCATSRDGGRYEQYFGPGTRLTVT.